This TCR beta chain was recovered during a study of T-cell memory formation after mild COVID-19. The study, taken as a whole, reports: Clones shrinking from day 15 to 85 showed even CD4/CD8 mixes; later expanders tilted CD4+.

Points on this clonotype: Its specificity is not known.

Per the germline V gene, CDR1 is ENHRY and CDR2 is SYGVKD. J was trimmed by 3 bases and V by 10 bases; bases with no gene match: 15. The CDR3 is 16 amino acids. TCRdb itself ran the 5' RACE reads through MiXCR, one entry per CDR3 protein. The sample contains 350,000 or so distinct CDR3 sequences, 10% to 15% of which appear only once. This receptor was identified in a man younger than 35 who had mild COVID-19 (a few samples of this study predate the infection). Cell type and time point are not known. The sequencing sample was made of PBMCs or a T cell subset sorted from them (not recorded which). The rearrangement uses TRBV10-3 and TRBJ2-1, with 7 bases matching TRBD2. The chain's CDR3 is CATQVGERGLYNEQFF. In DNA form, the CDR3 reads TGTGCCACCCAGGTAGGGGAGCGGGGACTCTACAATGAGCAGTTCTTC.